The TCR beta chain described here comes from a study of blood T cell repertoires in COVID-19 (TCRdb year 2020). Regarding the complete study: Samples from collaborators originated in the United States, Italy and Spain and spanned both the acute and convalescent phases of COVID-19. The prospective study material was composed of cDNA or gDNA derived from T cells, B-cell-depleted T cells, or PBMCs. The dataset comprised deeply sampled blood TCRbeta repertoires from subjects exposed to, actively infected with, or recovered from COVID-19. The repertoires were released in a freely available public database meant as a resource for research on the immune response to SARS-CoV-2. Samples were obtained from the ongoing ImmuneRACE study (first 160 participants) and from 1,254 subjects provided by 6 global collaborators. Sample metadata almost always included a de-identified subject ID, COVID-19 status, age in years and sex. HLA class I and class II types, where available, came from metadata supplied by the sample provider rather than from assay-based typing. On the study overall, not on this receptor specifically: Clinical and demographic metadata were provided uncurated, with the amount varying by source and participant.

This clone was recorded only once. It lacks a known antigen. No quality values exist for individual bases; no much larger clone is one base distant. At the junction V is shortened by 2 bases and J by 4 bases; bases outside the gene matches: 15. Measured from the cysteine to the phenylalanine, the CDR3 is 19 residues long. CDR3 DNA is the only sequence kept; it has 57 bases, read in frame from the first base. CDR1 and CDR2 (MNHNS, SASEGT) derive from the germline V gene. TCRbeta CDR3 regions were amplified from genomic DNA by means of the immunoSEQ Assay, a bias-controlled multiplex PCR. In the original analysis: Within the assay, amplification of reference gene primers was used to estimate how many nucleated cells each sample contained. To quantify the absolute abundance of each unique TCRbeta CDR3 rearrangement, sequence reads were collapsed and filtered. For each sample, productive Simpson clonality was calculated as the square root of Simpson's diversity index over productive rearrangements. Entries here come from immuneACCESS through TCRdb and include only in-frame sequences with V and J called. Some clones fail to appear in such tables; in the studies checked, an unresolved V gene covers under half of the shortfall, and the cause of the remainder is unknown. V, J and clone size derive from that table, while D and trimming were established from the DNA sequence. This sample lists approximately 89,000 clones; roughly nine tenths were detected once. The top ten clones comprise about 4.5% of the sample.

Whole blood was collected in K2EDTA tubes by collaborating institutions according to the institutions' own protocols. For TCRbeta analysis, collaborators shipped samples in one of three forms: frozen whole blood, isolated PBMCs, or DNA extracted from either of those sample types. This sequence originates from a man in his 70s with acute or convalescent COVID-19. This sequence uses TRBV6-1 and TRBJ2-1; TRBD2 matches 9 bases in the middle. Sequences were obtained from peripheral blood. The CDR3 corresponds to CASSEPYRGGGALYNEQFF. The nucleotides are TGTGCCAGCAGTGAACCCTACCGAGGCGGGGGGGCTCTTTACAATGAGCAGTTCTTC.